This T cell receptor (beta chain) derives from a study of cytomegalovirus exposure and HLA in healthy donors. V lost 1 base and J lost 5; bases outside the gene matches: 6. The CDR3 length is 15 residues. Germline V gene data show CDR1 as MNHEY and CDR2 as SMNVEV (reference sequence). A multiplex PCR was run with 60 Vbeta primers and 13 Jbeta primers. Generated by immunoSEQ multiplex PCR, the TCRdb table keeps only in-frame clones and is missing some. The data show under 200,000 clones, around 80% seen once. The rearrangement links TRBV27 to TRBJ2-7; 9 nucleotides agree with TRBD2. The source is a woman aged 40-49 years in good health and CMV-seronegative. The sample taken for sequencing was PBMCs. The DNA for the CDR3 is TGTGCCAGCAGTTTATTAGGACTAGCGAGCCACGAGCAGTACTTC. Translating it yields CASSLLGLASHEQYF.